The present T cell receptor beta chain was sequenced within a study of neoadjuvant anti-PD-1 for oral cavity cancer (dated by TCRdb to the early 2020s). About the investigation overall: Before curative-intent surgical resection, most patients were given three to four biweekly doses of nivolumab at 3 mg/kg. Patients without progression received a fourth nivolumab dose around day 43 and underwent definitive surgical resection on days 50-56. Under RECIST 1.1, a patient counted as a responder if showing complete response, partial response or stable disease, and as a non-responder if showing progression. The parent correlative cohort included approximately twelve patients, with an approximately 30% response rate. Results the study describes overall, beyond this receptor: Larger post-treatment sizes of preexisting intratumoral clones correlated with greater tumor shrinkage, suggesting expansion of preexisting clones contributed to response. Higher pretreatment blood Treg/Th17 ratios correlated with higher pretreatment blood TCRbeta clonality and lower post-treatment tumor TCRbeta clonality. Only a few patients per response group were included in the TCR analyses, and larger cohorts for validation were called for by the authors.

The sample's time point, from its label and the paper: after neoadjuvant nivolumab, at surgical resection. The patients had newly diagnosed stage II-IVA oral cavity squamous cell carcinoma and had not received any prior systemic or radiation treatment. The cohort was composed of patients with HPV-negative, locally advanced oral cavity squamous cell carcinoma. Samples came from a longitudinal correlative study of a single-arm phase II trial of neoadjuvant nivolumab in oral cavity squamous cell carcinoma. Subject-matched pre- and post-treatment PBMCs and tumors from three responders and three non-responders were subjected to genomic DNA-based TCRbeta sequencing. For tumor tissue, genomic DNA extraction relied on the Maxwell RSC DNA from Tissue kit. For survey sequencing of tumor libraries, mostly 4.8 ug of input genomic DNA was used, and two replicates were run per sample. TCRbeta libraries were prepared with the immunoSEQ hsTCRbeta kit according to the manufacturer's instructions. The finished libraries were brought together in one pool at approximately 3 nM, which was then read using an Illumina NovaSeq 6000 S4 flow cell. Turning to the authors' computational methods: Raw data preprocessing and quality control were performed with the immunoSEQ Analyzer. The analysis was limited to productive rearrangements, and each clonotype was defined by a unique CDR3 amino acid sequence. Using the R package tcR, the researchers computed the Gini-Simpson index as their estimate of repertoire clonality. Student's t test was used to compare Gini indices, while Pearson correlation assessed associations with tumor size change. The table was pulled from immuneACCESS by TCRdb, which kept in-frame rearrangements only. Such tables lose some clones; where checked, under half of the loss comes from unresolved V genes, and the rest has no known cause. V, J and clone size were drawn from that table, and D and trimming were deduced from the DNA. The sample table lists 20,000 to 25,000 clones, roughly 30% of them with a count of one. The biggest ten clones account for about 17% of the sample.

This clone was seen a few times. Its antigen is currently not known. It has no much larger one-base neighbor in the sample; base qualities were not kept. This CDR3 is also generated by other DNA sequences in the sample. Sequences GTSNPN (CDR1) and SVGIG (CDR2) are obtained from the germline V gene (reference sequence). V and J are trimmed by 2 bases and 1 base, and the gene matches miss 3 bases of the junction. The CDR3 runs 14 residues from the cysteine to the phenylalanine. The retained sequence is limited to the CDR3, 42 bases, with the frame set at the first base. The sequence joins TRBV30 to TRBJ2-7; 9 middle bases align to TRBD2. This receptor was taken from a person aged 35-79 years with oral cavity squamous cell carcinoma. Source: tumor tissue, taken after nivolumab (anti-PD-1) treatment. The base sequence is TGTGCCTGGAGTAGGCTAGCGGGGTCCTACGAGCAGTACTTC. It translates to CAWSRLAGSYEQYF.